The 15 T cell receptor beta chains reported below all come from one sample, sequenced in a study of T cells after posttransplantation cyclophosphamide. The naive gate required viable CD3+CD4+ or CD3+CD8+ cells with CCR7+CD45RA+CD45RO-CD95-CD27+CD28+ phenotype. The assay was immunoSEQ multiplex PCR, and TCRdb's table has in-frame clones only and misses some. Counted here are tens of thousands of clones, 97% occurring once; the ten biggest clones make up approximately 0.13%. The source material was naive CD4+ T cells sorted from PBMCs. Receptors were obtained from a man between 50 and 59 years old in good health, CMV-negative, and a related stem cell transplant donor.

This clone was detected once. The CDR3 DNA follows: TGTGCCAGCAGTGAGGCAGGGGAGCTTAACTATGGCTACACCTTC. This translates into CASSEAGELNYGYTF. This rearrangement joins TRBV6-1 to TRBJ1-2, with D possibly TRBD1 on 6 matching bases. Between the trimmed V and J ends, which lost 3 bases and 1 base, there was a span of 12 bases. CDR3 size: 15 residues. The germline gives CDR1 MNHNS, CDR2 SASEGT.

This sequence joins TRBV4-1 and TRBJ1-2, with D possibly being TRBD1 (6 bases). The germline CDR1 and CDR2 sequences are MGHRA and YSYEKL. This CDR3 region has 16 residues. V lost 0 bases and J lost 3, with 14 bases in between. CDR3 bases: TGCGCCAGCAGCCAAGATTCCACAGGGATATACTATGGCTACACCTTC. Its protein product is CASSQDSTGIYYGYTF.

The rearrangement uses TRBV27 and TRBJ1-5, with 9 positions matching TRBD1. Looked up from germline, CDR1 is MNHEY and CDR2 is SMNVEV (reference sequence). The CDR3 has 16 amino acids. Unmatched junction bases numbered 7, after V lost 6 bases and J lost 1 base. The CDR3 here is CASRGQGRVSNQPQHF. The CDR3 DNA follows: TGTGCCAGCAGAGGACAGGGGCGTGTAAGCAATCAGCCCCAGCATTTT.

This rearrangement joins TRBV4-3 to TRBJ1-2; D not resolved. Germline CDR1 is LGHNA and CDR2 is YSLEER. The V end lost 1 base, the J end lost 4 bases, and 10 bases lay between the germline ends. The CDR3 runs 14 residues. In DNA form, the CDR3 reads TGCGCCAGCAGCCAAGGACACTCTTCCTATGGCTACACCTTC. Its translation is CASSQGHSSYGYTF.

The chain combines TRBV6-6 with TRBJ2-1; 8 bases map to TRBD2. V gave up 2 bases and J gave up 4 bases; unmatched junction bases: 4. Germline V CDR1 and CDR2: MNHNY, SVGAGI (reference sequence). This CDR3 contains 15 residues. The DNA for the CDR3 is TGTGCCAGCAGTTACCCGGGAGGGGCTTACAATGAGCAGTTCTTC. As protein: CASSYPGGAYNEQFF.

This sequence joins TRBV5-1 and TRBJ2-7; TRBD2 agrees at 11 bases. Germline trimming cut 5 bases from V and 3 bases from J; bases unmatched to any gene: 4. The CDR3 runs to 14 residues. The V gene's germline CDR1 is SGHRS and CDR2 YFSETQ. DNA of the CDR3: TGCGCCAGCAGAGACACTAGCGGGAGCTACGAGCAGTACTTC. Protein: CASRDTSGSYEQYF.

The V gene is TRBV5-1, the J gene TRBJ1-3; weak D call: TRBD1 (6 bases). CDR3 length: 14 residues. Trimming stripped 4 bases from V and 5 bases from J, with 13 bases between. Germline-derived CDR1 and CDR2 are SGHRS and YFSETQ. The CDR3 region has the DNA TGCGCCAGCAGCCCGGACAGTTCGCGAAACACCATATATTTT. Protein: CASSPDSSRNTIYF.

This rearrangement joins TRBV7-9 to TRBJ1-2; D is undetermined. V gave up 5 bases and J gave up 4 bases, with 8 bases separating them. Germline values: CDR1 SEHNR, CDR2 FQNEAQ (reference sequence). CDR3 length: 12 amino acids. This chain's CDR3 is CASSPDSYGYTF. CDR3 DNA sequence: TGTGCCAGCAGCCCTGACTCCTATGGCTACACCTTC.

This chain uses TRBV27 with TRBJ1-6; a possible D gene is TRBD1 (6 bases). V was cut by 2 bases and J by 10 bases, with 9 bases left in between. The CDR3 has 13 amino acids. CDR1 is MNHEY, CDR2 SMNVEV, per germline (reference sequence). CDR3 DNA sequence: TGTGCCAGCAGTTTAGGACAGCTGTCACCCCTCCACTTT. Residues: CASSLGQLSPLHF.

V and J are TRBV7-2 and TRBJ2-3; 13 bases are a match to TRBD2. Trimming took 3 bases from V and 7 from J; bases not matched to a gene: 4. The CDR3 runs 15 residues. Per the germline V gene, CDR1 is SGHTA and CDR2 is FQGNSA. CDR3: CASSLTSGGSYTQYF. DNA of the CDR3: TGTGCCAGCAGCTTGACTAGCGGGGGGTCATATACGCAGTATTTT.

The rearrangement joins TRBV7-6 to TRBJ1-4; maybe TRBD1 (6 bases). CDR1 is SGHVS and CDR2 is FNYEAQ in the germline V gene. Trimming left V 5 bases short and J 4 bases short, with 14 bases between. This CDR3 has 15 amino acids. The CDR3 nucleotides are TGTGCCAGCAGCCGAGGGACACACTATAATGAAAAACTGTTTTTT. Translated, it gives CASSRGTHYNEKLFF.

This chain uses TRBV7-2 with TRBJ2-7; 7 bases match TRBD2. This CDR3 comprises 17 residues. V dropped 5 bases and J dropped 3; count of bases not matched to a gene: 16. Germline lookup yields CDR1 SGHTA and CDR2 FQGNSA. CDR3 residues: CASSGSLLREMIYEQYF. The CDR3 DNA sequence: TGTGCCAGCAGCGGATCCCTCTTGCGGGAGATGATCTACGAGCAGTACTTC.

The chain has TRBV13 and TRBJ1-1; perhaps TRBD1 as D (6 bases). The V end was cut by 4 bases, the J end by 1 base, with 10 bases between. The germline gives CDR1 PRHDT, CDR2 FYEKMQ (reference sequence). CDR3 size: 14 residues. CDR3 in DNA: TGTGCCAGCAGCTCCCGGGACAAGAACACTGAAGCTTTCTTT. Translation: CASSSRDKNTEAFF.

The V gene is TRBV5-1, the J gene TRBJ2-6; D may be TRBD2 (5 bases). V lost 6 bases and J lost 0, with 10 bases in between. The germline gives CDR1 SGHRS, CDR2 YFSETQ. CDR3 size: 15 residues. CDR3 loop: CASKRGSSGANVLTF. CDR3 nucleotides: TGCGCCAGCAAAAGAGGGAGCTCTGGGGCCAACGTCCTGACTTTC.

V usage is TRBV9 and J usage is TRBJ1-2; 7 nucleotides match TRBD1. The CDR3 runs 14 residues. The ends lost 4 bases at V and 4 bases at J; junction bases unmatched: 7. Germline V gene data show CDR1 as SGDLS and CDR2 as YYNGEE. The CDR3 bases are TGTGCCAGCAGCACCAGACAGGGAATCTATGGCTACACCTTC. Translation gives CASSTRQGIYGYTF.